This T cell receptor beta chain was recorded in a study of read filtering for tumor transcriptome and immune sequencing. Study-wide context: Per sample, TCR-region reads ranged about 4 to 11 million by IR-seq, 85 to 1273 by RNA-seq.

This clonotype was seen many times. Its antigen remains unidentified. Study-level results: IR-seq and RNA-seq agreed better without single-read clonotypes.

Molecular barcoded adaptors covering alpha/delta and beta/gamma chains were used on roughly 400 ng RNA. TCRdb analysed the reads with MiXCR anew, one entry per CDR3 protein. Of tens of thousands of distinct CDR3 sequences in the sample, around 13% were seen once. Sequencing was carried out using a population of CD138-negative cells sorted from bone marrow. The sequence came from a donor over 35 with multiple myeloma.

CDR3 nucleotides: TGTGCCAGCAGTTCCAGGGGGAATCAGCCCCAGCATTTT. This sequence encodes CASSSRGNQPQHF. The rearrangement links TRBV28 to TRBJ1-5; 7 bases line up with TRBD1. J was trimmed by 4 bases and V by 4 bases; bases with no gene match: 1. From germline, CDR1 is MDHEN and CDR2 SYDVKM. The CDR3 is made up of 13 amino acids.